The 29 T cell receptor beta chains in this list originate from one sample, sequenced in a study of identical twins. Each CDR3 protein is one row after TCRdb ran MiXCR on the 5' RACE reads. Of about 890,000 distinct CDR3 sequences listed, 10% to 15% were seen once; the top ten hold around 1.6%. This sample also appeared in a second study, on yellow fever vaccine responses in identical twins.

Input material: PBMCs. These receptors were obtained from a woman aged 18-29 years in good health.

The sample holds a few counts of this clonotype. The chain has TRBV24-1 and TRBJ2-5, with 9 bases identical to TRBD1. The CDR3 loop spans 15 amino acids. Germline CDR1 reads KGHDR; CDR2 reads SFDVKD. The ends lost 4 bases at V and 2 bases at J; junction bases unmatched: 4. The CDR3 loop reads CATSDRDRVQETQYF. The CDR3 DNA reads as TGTGCCACCAGTGACAGGGACAGGGTACAAGAGACCCAGTACTTC.

This clonotype was counted between two and nine times. The V gene is TRBV10-3, the J gene TRBJ2-7; D not resolved. CDR1 and CDR2 from the germline V gene are ENHRY and SYGVKD. The V end lost 3 bases, the J end lost 8 bases, and 17 bases lay between the germline ends. The length of the CDR3 is 14 residues. CDR3 DNA sequence: TGTGCCATCAGTGATTCCCCAGGAGCCCTCAAGCAGTACGTC. Protein: CAISDSPGALKQYV.

This chain links TRBV7-8 with TRBJ2-2; D might be TRBD1 (5 bases). Germline V gene lookup returns CDR1 SGHVS and CDR2 FQNEAQ. V lost 5 bases and J lost 1, with 11 bases in between. The length of the CDR3 is 15 residues. CDR3 bases: TGTGCCAGCAGCACCTACAGGATGAACACCGGGGAGCTGTTTTTT. It yields the protein CASSTYRMNTGELFF.

The chain employs TRBV4-1 and TRBJ2-7; 8 bases fit TRBD2. There are 14 residues in the CDR3. Germline values: CDR1 MGHRA, CDR2 YSYEKL. Trimming cost V 1 base and J 4 bases; bases outside gene matches: 3. In DNA, the CDR3 is TGCGCCAGCAGCCAAGGGACTAGCTTTTACGAGCAGTACTTC. Protein product: CASSQGTSFYEQYF.

In its sample, this clonotype was seen a few times. The gene calls are TRBV4-1 and TRBJ2-3, with D possibly TRBD1 on 6 matching bases. Germline V lookup: CDR1 MGHRA, CDR2 YSYEKL. Trimming shortened V by 0 bases and J by 2 bases, and 15 bases separated the two germline ends. The CDR3 spans 17 residues. CDR3 in amino acids: CASSQDRNRDYTDTQYF. The CDR3 DNA follows: TGCGCCAGCAGCCAAGATAGGAACAGGGATTACACAGATACGCAGTATTTT.

This clonotype was detected only a few times. The V call is TRBV11-2, the J call TRBJ2-3, with 7 bases aligning to TRBD2. The CDR3 totals 16 residues. The germline V gene encodes CDR1 SGHAT and CDR2 FQNNGV. Trimming cost V 5 bases and J 1 base; bases outside gene matches: 9. CDR3 nucleotides: TGTGCCAGCAGCCAGTCATGGGGGGGGGGCACAGATACGCAGTATTTT. Translating gives CASSQSWGGGTDTQYF.

This clonotype was counted a few times. The CDR3 DNA reads TGTGCCAGCAGTTTAGGGGACGCTGGAAACACCATATATTTT. Residues: CASSLGDAGNTIYF. This sequence joins TRBV12-3 or TRBV12-4 and TRBJ1-3; D is perhaps TRBD1 (5 bases). CDR3 length: 14 amino acids. V was trimmed by 1 base and J by 2 bases, leaving 6 bases between them.

The CDR3 nucleotides read TGCGCCAGCAGCTTGTCAGGCGGGAGAGGCACAGATACGCAGTATTTT. It encodes CASSLSGGRGTDTQYF. The chain employs TRBV5-1 and TRBJ2-3, with TRBD2 matching over 7 bases. Germline V lookup: CDR1 SGHRS, CDR2 YFSETQ. The ends lost 1 base at V and 1 base at J; junction bases unmatched: 6. The CDR3 is made up of 16 amino acids.

The rearrangement joins TRBV11-2 to TRBJ2-1, with D possibly called TRBD1 or TRBD2 (5 bases each). Trimming pared 6 bases from V and 10 bases from J, leaving 10 bases between. There are 11 residues in the CDR3. Germline V lookup: CDR1 SGHAT, CDR2 FQNNGV. CDR3 in amino acids: CASRTGTEQFF. In DNA form, the CDR3 reads TGTGCCAGCAGAACCGGGACGGAGCAGTTCTTC. Together with reference TRBV11-2 and TRBJ2-1, the CDR3 gives the full variable domain: EAGVAQSPRYKIIEKRQSVAFWCNPISGHATLYWYQQILGQGPKLLIQFQNNGVVDDSQLPKDRFSAERLKGVDSTLKIQPAKLEDSAVYLCASRTGTEQFFGPGTRLTVL.

CDR3 loop: CASSLFSSGGSETQYF. In DNA form, the CDR3 reads TGTGCCAGCAGTTTATTCTCTAGCGGGGGGTCTGAGACCCAGTACTTC. The V gene is TRBV28, the J gene TRBJ2-5; TRBD2 matches at 11 bases. The CDR3 length is 16 residues. The V gene end was trimmed by 1 base and the J gene end by 5 bases; junction bases not matched to a gene: 6. Looked up from germline, CDR1 is MDHEN and CDR2 is SYDVKM. Complete variable domain (other parts from reference TRBV28 and TRBJ2-5): DVKVTQSSRYLVKRTGEKVFLECVQDMDHENMFWYRQDPGLGLRLIYFSYDVKMKEKGDIPEGYSVSREKKERFSLILESASTNQTSMYLCASSLFSSGGSETQYFGPGTRLLVL.

This clonotype was seen repeatedly, ten times or more. This chain uses TRBV20-1 with TRBJ1-1, with a tentative D call TRBD1 (5 bases). Looked up from germline, CDR1 is DFQATT and CDR2 is SNEGSKA (reference sequence). The CDR3 extends over 12 amino acids. V was shortened by 7 bases and J by 1 base, with 10 bases between the two germline ends. Here the CDR3 DNA reads TGCAGTGTTCCTACAGGGAACACTGAAGCTTTCTTT. Translation: CSVPTGNTEAFF.

The J gene is TRBJ1-6, the V gene TRBV19; tentative D call: TRBD1 (5 bases). CDR1 is LNHDA and CDR2 is SQIVND in the germline V gene (reference sequence). CDR3 size: 14 residues. V shed 7 bases and J shed 5 bases, with 12 bases lying between them. The CDR3 here is CASNEDTNNSPLHF. Here the CDR3 DNA reads TGTGCCAGTAATGAGGACACGAATAATTCACCCCTCCACTTT.

This clonotype showed up many times. V is TRBV6-1 and J is TRBJ2-5; 9 nucleotides line up with TRBD1. Trimming took 6 bases from V and 7 from J; bases not matched to a gene: 15. Germline V CDR1 and CDR2: MNHNS, SASEGT. The length of the CDR3 is 16 residues. CDR3 in amino acids: CASRRGDREGRTTQYF. CDR3 in DNA: TGTGCCAGCAGGCGCGGGGACAGGGAGGGACGAACGACCCAGTACTTC.

The table lists this clonotype with many counts. This chain connects TRBV11-2 to TRBJ2-2, with 14 positions matching TRBD2. J lost 4 bases, V lost 6 bases, and 13 bases had no gene match. The CDR3 has 19 amino acids. Per germline, CDR1 SGHAT and CDR2 FQNNGV. CDR3: CASRGLAGELPRVTGELFF. The CDR3 nucleotides are TGTGCCAGCAGGGGACTAGCGGGAGAGCTACCCCGGGTCACCGGGGAGCTGTTTTTT.

This clonotype was seen at least ten times. The CDR3 region has the DNA TGCGCCAGCAGCCAAGAGGGGGGACGCGCACCCCTCCACTTT. Translation: CASSQEGGRAPLHF. This chain joins TRBV4-1 and TRBJ1-6, with a tentative D call TRBD1 (5 bases). This CDR3 spans 14 amino acids. Trimming shortened V by 0 bases and J by 11 bases, and 11 bases separated the two germline ends. CDR1 and CDR2 from the germline V gene are MGHRA and YSYEKL.

This chain uses TRBV9 with TRBJ2-5; 8 bases agree with TRBD2. With V trimmed by 4 bases and J by 4 bases, 9 bases remained unmatched. This CDR3 has 15 amino acids. Germline-derived CDR1 and CDR2 are SGDLS and YYNGEE. The CDR3 region is CASSITGLGVETQYF. In DNA form, the CDR3 reads TGTGCCAGCAGCATAACGGGACTAGGTGTAGAGACCCAGTACTTC.

The V call is TRBV27, the J call TRBJ2-5; 10 nucleotides line up with TRBD2. Germline V gene sequence: CDR1 MNHEY, CDR2 SMNVEV (reference sequence). CDR3 length: 17 amino acids. Trimming cost V 5 bases and J 1 base; bases outside gene matches: 10. DNA for the CDR3: TGTGCCAGCAGTAGGTTCGTTAGGACTAGCGGCCAAGAGACCCAGTACTTC. It codes for CASSRFVRTSGQETQYF.

This clonotype came up many times. This chain links TRBV28 with TRBJ1-5; D is possibly TRBD1 (6 bases). The CDR3 loop spans 13 amino acids. Trimming removed 10 bases at V and 4 bases at J, with 14 bases between. The germline gives CDR1 MDHEN, CDR2 SYDVKM. The CDR3: CATDRNRNQPQHF. The DNA for the CDR3 is TGTGCCACCGACAGGAACCGTAATCAGCCCCAGCATTTT.

This clonotype was seen at least ten times. The rearrangement joins TRBV24-1 to TRBJ1-5; 9 bases match TRBD1. Trimming removed 6 bases from V and 4 bases from J; junction bases left unmatched: 6. Germline CDR1 reads KGHDR; CDR2 reads SFDVKD. CDR3 length: 15 amino acids. CDR3 protein: CATSPGQGPNQPQHF. CDR3 coding DNA: TGTGCCACCAGTCCGGGACAGGGACCGAATCAGCCCCAGCATTTT.

The chain joins TRBV7-3 to TRBJ2-1; 10 bases are a match to TRBD1. CDR3 length equals 15 residues. The V gene's germline CDR1 is SGHTA and CDR2 FQGTGA. Trimming removed 5 bases from V and 4 bases from J; junction bases left unmatched: 5. CDR3: CASSRGTGDYNEQFF. The CDR3 coding sequence is TGTGCCAGCAGCAGAGGGACAGGGGATTACAATGAGCAGTTCTTC.

The CDR3 coding sequence is TGTGCCAGCAGCCAAGTCGGGGCCATAGCGGGAGGCCCCTACGAGCAGTACTTC. It yields the protein CASSQVGAIAGGPYEQYF. The gene calls are TRBV3-2 and TRBJ2-7; the table names TRBD1, a call not compared with the DNA. TRBV3-2 counts as a pseudogene. CDR3 length equals 18 residues.

The gene calls are TRBV29-1 and TRBJ2-7; D call uncertain. The V end lost 2 bases, the J end lost 2 bases, and 10 bases lay between the germline ends. CDR1 and CDR2 (germline): SQVTM, ANQGSEA. The CDR3 loop spans 13 amino acids. CDR3 coding DNA: TGCAGCGTTGAATCTGCTGTTACCTACGAGCAGTACTTC. This codes for CSVESAVTYEQYF.

This clonotype appeared a few times. This chain joins TRBV12-3 or TRBV12-4 and TRBJ2-2; 7 nucleotides line up with TRBD2. J was trimmed by 5 bases and V by 6 bases; bases with no gene match: 12. The CDR3 runs 16 residues. The CDR3 region is CASSPLGGRLTGELFF. The CDR3, as DNA: TGTGCCAGCAGCCCCTTGGGCGGGAGATTGACCGGGGAGCTGTTTTTT.

J is TRBJ2-1 and V is TRBV4-1, with D perhaps TRBD2 (6 bases). V lost 1 base and J 8 bases, leaving 12 bases between the germline ends. Germline-derived CDR1 and CDR2 are MGHRA and YSYEKL. The CDR3 is 14 residues long. CDR3 nucleotide sequence: TGCGCCAGCAGCCAAGCCAGACTAGGGGATGAGCAGTTCTTC. Translating it yields CASSQARLGDEQFF.

The CDR3, as DNA: TGCGCCAGCAGCTCAGTGACAGGGATAGGGACCGGGGAGCTGTTTTTT. It is translated as CASSSVTGIGTGELFF. The chain recombines TRBV5-1 with TRBJ2-2; 7 bases are a match to TRBD1. Unmatched junction bases numbered 10, after V lost 3 bases and J lost 5 bases. The CDR3 sequence is 16 residues long. Germline CDR1 is SGHRS and CDR2 is YFSETQ.

This clonotype was seen a handful of times. The chain combines TRBV25-1 with TRBJ2-5, with 7 positions matching TRBD2. Germline V CDR1 and CDR2: MGHDK, SYGVNS. This CDR3 has 17 amino acids. Trimming removed 1 base from V and 0 bases from J; junction bases left unmatched: 8. CDR3 region: CASSESVVLADQETQYF. The CDR3 DNA sequence: TGTGCCAGCAGTGAATCCGTGGTCCTAGCGGACCAAGAGACCCAGTACTTC.

The chain is built from TRBV11-2 and TRBJ2-1; 8 bases are a match to TRBD2. Losses at the gene ends were 5 bases for V and 8 bases for J; bases not matched to a gene: 5. CDR1 and CDR2 (germline): SGHAT, FQNNGV. This CDR3 is built from 13 residues. CDR3 DNA: TGTGCCAGCAGCCCCGAGACTAGCGATGAGCAGTTCTTC. This encodes CASSPETSDEQFF.

The chain employs TRBV5-1 and TRBJ2-7; TRBD1 matches 11 bases. With V trimmed by 4 bases and J by 4 bases, 4 bases remained unmatched. Germline CDR1 and CDR2: SGHRS and YFSETQ. This CDR3 is built from 14 residues. The CDR3 here is CASSMGQGVYEQYF. The DNA of the CDR3 is TGCGCCAGCAGCATGGGACAGGGGGTATACGAGCAGTACTTC.

The chain employs TRBV24-1 and TRBJ2-5; perhaps TRBD1 as D (5 bases). V lost 4 bases and J lost 5, with 13 bases in between. The germline gives CDR1 KGHDR, CDR2 SFDVKD. The CDR3 consists of 14 residues. In DNA, the CDR3 is TGTGCCACCAGTGACAGGGCCTCCGGGGAGACCCAGTACTTC. It encodes CATSDRASGETQYF.